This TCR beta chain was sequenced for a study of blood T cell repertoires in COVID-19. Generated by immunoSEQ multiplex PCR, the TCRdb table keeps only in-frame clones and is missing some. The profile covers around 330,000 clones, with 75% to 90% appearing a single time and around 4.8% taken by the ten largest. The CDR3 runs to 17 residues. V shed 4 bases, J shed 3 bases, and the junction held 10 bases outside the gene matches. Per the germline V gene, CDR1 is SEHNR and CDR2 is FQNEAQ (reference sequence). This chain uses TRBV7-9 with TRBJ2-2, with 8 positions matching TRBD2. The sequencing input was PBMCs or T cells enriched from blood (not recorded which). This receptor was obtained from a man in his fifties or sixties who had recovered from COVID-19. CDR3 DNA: TGTGCCAGCAGCTCGTGGGCTAGCGGGCGGCACACCGGGGAGCTGTTTTTT. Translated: CASSSWASGRHTGELFF.